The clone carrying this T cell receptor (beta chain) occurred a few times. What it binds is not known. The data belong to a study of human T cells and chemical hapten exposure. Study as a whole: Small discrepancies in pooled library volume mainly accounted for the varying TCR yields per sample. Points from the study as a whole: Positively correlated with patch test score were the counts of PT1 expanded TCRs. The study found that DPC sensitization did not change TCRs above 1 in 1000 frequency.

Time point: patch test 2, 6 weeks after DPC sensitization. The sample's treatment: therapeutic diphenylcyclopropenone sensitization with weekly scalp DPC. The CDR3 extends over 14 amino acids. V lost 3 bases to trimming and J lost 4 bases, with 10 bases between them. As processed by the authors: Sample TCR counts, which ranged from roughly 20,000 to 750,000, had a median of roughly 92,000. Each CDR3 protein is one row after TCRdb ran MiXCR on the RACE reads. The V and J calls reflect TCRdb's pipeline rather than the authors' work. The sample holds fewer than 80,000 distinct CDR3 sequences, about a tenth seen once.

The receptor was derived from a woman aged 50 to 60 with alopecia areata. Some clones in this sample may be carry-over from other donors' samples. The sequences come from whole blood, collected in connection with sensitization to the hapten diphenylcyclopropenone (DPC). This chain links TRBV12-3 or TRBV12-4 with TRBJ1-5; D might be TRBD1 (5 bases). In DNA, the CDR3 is TGTGCCAGCAGTTTCACGGGGCAAAATCAGCCCCAGCATTTT. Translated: CASSFTGQNQPQHF.